Given below is one T cell receptor (beta chain) in context. What it binds is unknown. The data belong to a study of T cells in localized non-small cell lung cancer. Notes on the study in general: Overall survival was longer when the density of T cells in the blood was higher. Appearances in adjacent lung were noted for a median roughly 50 of the top 100 tumor clones. Uninvolved adjacent lung showed higher T cell clonality than tumor. Heterogeneity remains possible, as sequencing covered one tumor region only.

The protocol was immunoSEQ multiplex PCR, while the TCRdb copy is restricted to in-frame clones and leaves out a portion. Among tens of thousands of clones, 81% were seen once, and the ten largest hold under 8%. The sample consisted of peripheral blood mononuclear cells, taken before any cancer treatment. The source of this sequence is a male donor at least 60 years old with stage II lung adenocarcinoma.

CDR3 region: CASSPGQSQETQYF. Written as DNA, the CDR3 is TGTGCCAGCTCACCAGGGCAGTCCCAAGAGACCCAGTACTTC. The chain carries TRBV18 and TRBJ2-5; D not resolved. There are 14 residues in the CDR3. The V and J ends lost 2 bases and 1 base respectively, with 8 bases between them. Looked up from germline, CDR1 is KGHSH and CDR2 is LQKENI.